These 30 T cell receptor beta chains were all obtained from the same sample, sequenced in a study of blood T cell repertoires in COVID-19. The repertoire was sequenced with immunoSEQ multiplex PCR; TCRdb's copy has only in-frame clones and lacks some. This sample has approximately 220,000 clones, with roughly 81% found just once. The specimen sequenced was peripheral blood. Every receptor here comes from a man aged 50-59 years who had recovered from COVID-19.

The chain uses TRBV28 and TRBJ2-7; D remains unclear. Trimming cost V 5 bases and J 7 bases, with 15 bases left between them. Germline CDR1 reads MDHEN; CDR2 reads SYDVKM. This CDR3 has 13 amino acids. The chain's CDR3 is CASSPPQALEQYF. CDR3 DNA sequence: TGTGCCAGCAGTCCTCCTCAGGCGCTTGAGCAGTACTTC.

CDR3 DNA: TGTGCCAGCAGCTTAGTGAGCAGGTACAGGATAAGCTCCTACAATGAGCAGTTCTTC. Residues: CASSLVSRYRISSYNEQFF. The J gene is TRBJ2-1, the V gene TRBV11-2; TRBD1 might be the D (5 bases). The CDR3 has 19 residues. Per the germline V gene, CDR1 is SGHAT and CDR2 is FQNNGV. The ends were cut back, 1 base at V and 0 bases at J, with 19 bases in the middle.

The CDR3 nucleotides read TGCGCCAGCAGTGGGGCCAGGTATAATTCACCCCTCCACTTT. It is translated as CASSGARYNSPLHF. This chain uses TRBV10-2 with TRBJ1-6; no reliable D call. Germline loops: CDR1 WSHSY, CDR2 SAAADI. Trimming left V 4 bases short and J 4 bases short, with 8 bases between. This CDR3 spans 14 amino acids.

DNA for the CDR3: TGCAGCGTTAGTGTTAGGGGCGGCGAGCAGTACTTC. As protein: CSVSVRGGEQYF. The chain combines TRBV29-1 with TRBJ2-7; possibly TRBD1 for D (5 bases). The CDR3 loop spans 12 amino acids. Trimming left V 5 bases short and J 6 bases short, with 14 bases between. From germline, CDR1 is SQVTM and CDR2 ANQGSEA.

This chain uses TRBV7-2 with TRBJ1-2; 10 nucleotides line up with TRBD1. The ends lost 2 bases at V and 4 bases at J; junction bases unmatched: 7. Germline lookup yields CDR1 SGHTA and CDR2 FQGNSA. The CDR3 consists of 16 residues. The CDR3 nucleotides are TGTGCCAGCAGCTTAACCGGACAGGGGGTAGTCTATGGCTACACCTTC. This codes for CASSLTGQGVVYGYTF.

The chain links TRBV6-6 to TRBJ1-3, with a tentative D call TRBD1 (6 bases). The CDR3 covers 15 residues. Germline CDR1 reads MNHNY; CDR2 reads SVGAGI (reference sequence). V gave up 8 bases and J gave up 8 bases, with 22 bases separating them. The CDR3 coding sequence is TGTGCCAGCTACGGATCGACAGGCCAAGGGGACACCATATATTTT. It codes for CASYGSTGQGDTIYF.

The chain couples TRBV20-1 to TRBJ2-5; a weak D match, TRBD1 (5 bases). The CDR3 totals 10 residues. Germline loops: CDR1 DFQATT, CDR2 SNEGSKA (reference sequence). In DNA, the CDR3 is TGCAGGGACAAGGAAGAGACCCAGTACTTC. Its translation is CRDKEETQYF.

This chain uses TRBV4-1 with TRBJ2-3; 9 bases line up with TRBD2. CDR3 length: 16 residues. Per germline, CDR1 MGHRA and CDR2 YSYEKL. J lost 3 bases, V lost 1 base, and 5 bases had no gene match. The CDR3 loop is CASSQGFSGSTDTQYF. The CDR3 DNA sequence: TGCGCCAGCAGCCAAGGATTTAGCGGGAGTACAGATACGCAGTATTTT.

The rearrangement links TRBV2 to TRBJ2-1, with 9 bases aligning to TRBD2. CDR3 length: 14 residues. Per the germline V gene, CDR1 is SNHLY and CDR2 is FYNNEI. V lost 7 bases and J lost 6; bases outside the gene matches: 7. CDR3 bases: TGTGCCAGCACCCCGGAACTAGCGGGCAATGAGCAGTTCTTC. Amino acid sequence: CASTPELAGNEQFF.

This clone was picked up one time. The gene calls are TRBV29-1 and TRBJ2-4; 15 nucleotides line up with TRBD2. CDR1 and CDR2 (germline): SQVTM, ANQGSEA. V lost 3 bases and J lost 7; bases outside the gene matches: 4. The CDR3 covers 15 residues. The CDR3 DNA sequence: TGCAGCGTTGAGGGACTAGCGGGAGGTGGGAACATTCAGTACTTC. This translates into CSVEGLAGGGNIQYF.

The table lists this clone with a few counts. The chain employs TRBV2 and TRBJ2-7; D might be TRBD1 (6 bases). Germline V CDR1 and CDR2: SNHLY, FYNNEI. CDR3 length equals 13 residues. V dropped 8 bases and J dropped 3 bases, with 14 bases sitting between them. The CDR3 region is CASELQGNYEQYF. The CDR3 DNA sequence: TGTGCCAGCGAGTTGCAGGGGAACTACGAGCAGTACTTC.

The V call is TRBV19, the J call TRBJ2-4, with D unclear. V shed 6 bases and J shed 8 bases, with 14 bases lying between them. Germline CDR1 reads LNHDA; CDR2 reads SQIVND (reference sequence). The CDR3 runs to 13 residues. This CDR3 reads CASSPRRMDIQYF. The CDR3 coding sequence is TGTGCCAGTAGCCCGCGGAGAATGGACATTCAGTACTTC.

The chain recombines TRBV9 with TRBJ2-1; tentatively, D is TRBD2 (6 bases). This CDR3 spans 16 amino acids. Germline loops: CDR1 SGDLS, CDR2 YYNGEE. Trimming left V 0 bases short and J 7 bases short, with 17 bases between. CDR3 in DNA: TGTGCCAGCAGCGTAGAAGGCCTGCGCCGGGAGAATGAGCAGTTCTTC. This codes for CASSVEGLRRENEQFF.

V is TRBV20-1 and J is TRBJ1-1; a weak D match, TRBD1 (5 bases). V was pared by 3 bases and J by 5 bases, with 19 bases between. The CDR3 covers 15 residues. Germline CDR1 and CDR2: DFQATT and SNEGSKA (reference sequence). CDR3 protein: CSASWYGRAGTEAFF. CDR3 in DNA: TGCAGTGCTAGTTGGTATGGCAGGGCGGGGACTGAAGCTTTCTTT.

The chain combines TRBV7-7 with TRBJ1-3, with D maybe TRBD1 (5 bases). The V and J ends lost 5 bases and 0 bases respectively, with 11 bases between them. CDR1 is SSHAT, CDR2 FNYEAQ, per germline (reference sequence). The CDR3 runs 15 residues. For the CDR3, the DNA is TGTGCCAGCAGCGCCGGACAATCCTCTGGAAACACCATATATTTT. Amino acids: CASSAGQSSGNTIYF.

This chain joins TRBV28 and TRBJ1-2; D gene ambiguous. The CDR3 has 16 amino acids. Germline loops: CDR1 MDHEN, CDR2 SYDVKM. The ends were cut back, 5 bases at V and 7 bases at J, with 23 bases in the middle. The CDR3 protein is CASSPNRWGGIGGYTF. As DNA, the CDR3 is TGTGCCAGCAGTCCTAACCGTTGGGGAGGGATAGGTGGCTACACCTTC.

V is TRBV2 and J is TRBJ2-5, with 12 bases that match TRBD2. This CDR3 is 15 amino acids long. The ends lost 6 bases at V and 2 bases at J; junction bases unmatched: 4. Germline values: CDR1 SNHLY, CDR2 FYNNEI. CDR3 sequence (DNA): TGTGCCAGCAGCCTCCTAGCGGGAGGGCAAGAGACCCAGTACTTC. Its translation: CASSLLAGGQETQYF.

The rearrangement links TRBV7-9 to TRBJ1-3; TRBD1 might be the D (5 bases). The CDR3 spans 14 residues. The V end was cut by 2 bases, the J end by 5 bases, with 10 bases between. Per germline, CDR1 SEHNR and CDR2 FQNEAQ (reference sequence). The CDR3 reads CASSLQGGRNTIYF. The DNA for the CDR3 is TGTGCCAGCAGCTTACAGGGAGGACGAAACACCATATATTTT. Full variable domain (outside the CDR3, taken from reference TRBV7-9 and TRBJ1-3): DTGVSQNPRHKITKRGQNVTFRCDPISEHNRLYWYRQTLGQGPEFLTYFQNEAQLEKSRLLSDRFSAERPKGSFSTLEIQRTEQGDSAMYLCASSLQGGRNTIYFGEGSWLTVV.

The rearrangement joins TRBV15 to TRBJ1-1; TRBD1 matches at 7 bases. With 0 bases clipped from V and 8 bases from J, the junction kept 6 bases outside the gene matches. Germline loops: CDR1 LNHNV, CDR2 YYDKDF (reference sequence). The CDR3 has 14 residues. CDR3 DNA: TGTGCCACCAGCAGAGAAGTTCAGGGGGTCGAAGCTTTCTTT. It yields the protein CATSREVQGVEAFF.

This clone was found once. The chain uses TRBV6-5 and TRBJ2-7; 7 bases line up with TRBD1. Germline V gene lookup returns CDR1 MNHEY and CDR2 SVGAGI. V lost 6 bases, J lost 4 bases, and 6 bases stayed unmatched. CDR3 length equals 13 residues. The CDR3 DNA is TGTGCCAGCAGCTCCGGGACAGATTACGAGCAGTACTTC. It codes for CASSSGTDYEQYF.

The V gene is TRBV28, the J gene TRBJ1-1; the D gene is possibly TRBD1 (6 bases). V was pared by 3 bases and J by 4 bases, with 12 bases between. CDR1 MDHEN and CDR2 SYDVKM come from the germline V gene. The CDR3 has 14 residues. The CDR3 DNA reads as TGTGCCAGCAGTTTCAGGGGTTGGGCCACTGAAGCTTTCTTT. As protein: CASSFRGWATEAFF.

This rearrangement joins TRBV6-5 to TRBJ2-1; D may be TRBD1 (5 bases). Germline CDR1 MNHEY, CDR2 SVGAGI. With 6 bases removed from V and 6 bases from J, the gap between germline ends came to 15 bases. This CDR3 region has 14 residues. CDR3 coding DNA: TGTGCCAGCAGCACATTATACCAGGGCAATGAGCAGTTCTTC. It yields the protein CASSTLYQGNEQFF.

The V and J genes are TRBV5-6 and TRBJ1-2; 7 nucleotides match TRBD1. The CDR3 contains 16 residues. From germline, CDR1 is SGHDT and CDR2 YYEEEE. V was clipped by 4 bases and J by 0 bases; unmatched bases: 9. CDR3 sequence reads: CASSLLGTASNYGYTF. CDR3 bases: TGTGCCAGCAGCCTACTAGGGACAGCCTCTAACTATGGCTACACCTTC. The full variable domain, rest sourced from reference TRBV5-6 and TRBJ1-2, is DAGVTQSPTHLIKTRGQQVTLRCSPKSGHDTVSWYQQALGQGPQFIFQYYEEEERQRGNFPDRFSGHQFPNYSSELNVNALLLGDSALYLCASSLLGTASNYGYTFGSGTRLTVV.

The chain has TRBV11-2 and TRBJ2-3; 11 positions agree with TRBD2. This CDR3 is built from 15 residues. Per the germline V gene, CDR1 is SGHAT and CDR2 is FQNNGV. The ends lost 2 bases at V and 3 bases at J; junction bases unmatched: 1. DNA for the CDR3: TGTGCCAGCAGCTTAATAGCGGGAGGGACAGATACGCAGTATTTT. As protein: CASSLIAGGTDTQYF.

The genes are TRBV7-8 and TRBJ1-5, with D tentatively TRBD1 (6 bases). V was cut by 5 bases and J by 5 bases, with 25 bases left in between. Per germline, CDR1 SGHVS and CDR2 FQNEAQ. This CDR3 has 18 residues. CDR3 DNA sequence: TGTGCCAGCAGCCTTAGAACTCTTTGGCAGGGGAGATATCAGCCCCAGCATTTT. Its protein product is CASSLRTLWQGRYQPQHF.

This sequence joins TRBV18 and TRBJ2-1, with D perhaps TRBD2 (6 bases). The V and J ends lost 3 bases and 2 bases respectively, with 17 bases between them. The germline CDR1 and CDR2 sequences are KGHSH and LQKENI. This CDR3 has 17 residues. CDR3 loop: CASSPISGSSTYNEQFF. For the CDR3, the DNA is TGTGCCAGCTCACCGATTAGCGGCTCCAGTACCTACAATGAGCAGTTCTTC.

The rearrangement joins TRBV9 to TRBJ2-3; maybe TRBD2 (6 bases). CDR1 is SGDLS, CDR2 YYNGEE, per germline. The germline V and J ends were trimmed by 0 bases and 1 base, with 9 bases remaining between them. The length of the CDR3 is 15 residues. The CDR3, as DNA: TGTGCCAGCAGCGTAGCTCCTAGCGGCACAGATACGCAGTATTTT. Translated, it gives CASSVAPSGTDTQYF.

The J gene is TRBJ1-5, the V gene TRBV15, with D perhaps TRBD1 (6 bases). Trimming took off 5 bases at V and 4 bases at J, with 15 bases between the two ends. The CDR3 has 15 residues. Germline V lookup: CDR1 LNHNV, CDR2 YYDKDF (reference sequence). The CDR3 nucleotides read TGTGCCACCAGCCCACAGGGTCGTATAAATCAGCCCCAGCATTTT. Encoded protein: CATSPQGRINQPQHF.

The genes are TRBV19 and TRBJ2-5; a weak D match, TRBD1 (5 bases). The CDR3 loop spans 13 amino acids. Germline V gene sequence: CDR1 LNHDA, CDR2 SQIVND (reference sequence). CDR3 nucleotides: TGTGCTGGTGGGGCCTCGTACCAAGAGACCCAGTACTTC. It translates to CAGGASYQETQYF.

This clone was detected only a few times. The genes are TRBV5-1 and TRBJ2-3; perhaps TRBD2 as D (6 bases). CDR1 and CDR2 from the germline V gene are SGHRS and YFSETQ. Trimming took 0 bases from V and 5 from J, leaving 10 bases between them. The CDR3 contains 14 residues. CDR3 sequence: CASSLAGALDTQYF. As DNA, the CDR3 is TGCGCCAGCAGCTTGGCGGGAGCTCTAGATACGCAGTATTTT.